This TCR beta chain was profiled in a study of vaccination effects on CD4 cells after COVID-19. The germline gives CDR1 DFQATT, CDR2 SNEGSKA (reference sequence). Trimming left V 5 bases short and J 4 bases short, with 6 bases between. The CDR3 covers 11 residues. The count of this clone is one. Its cognate antigen is unknown. Before sequencing, viral peptide pools were used by the ViraFEST assay to expand antigen-specific CD4+ T cells. Cells that had been cultured for 10 days were the source of isolated CD4+ T cells. Either the mRNA-1273 or the BNT162b2 vaccine was given to participants as two doses. Clones were read by immunoSEQ multiplex PCR, and TCRdb kept only the in-frame ones, dropping some. The table shows approximately 78,000 clones, with 81% occurring only once.

The chain combines TRBV20-1 with TRBJ1-5; no clear D. Specimen: CD4+ T cells from PBMCs cultured with HCoV-229E spike peptides, collected after COVID-19 vaccination. The receptor was isolated from a human donor who received a COVID-19 vaccine. The CDR3 here is CSAGMNQPQHF. The CDR3 coding sequence is TGCAGTGCTGGGATGAATCAGCCCCAGCATTTT.